This T cell receptor beta chain derives from a study of early T cells in non-severe SARS-CoV-2 infection. Study details: Bulk RNA from unsorted whole blood was sequenced; chains were unpaired.

Trimming took 0 bases from V and 10 from J; bases not matched to a gene: 5. This CDR3 has 14 amino acids. In germline, CDR1 is SGDLS, CDR2 YYNGEE. General observations from the study: Reliance on VDJdb matching favored anti-spike CD8 responses; private and CD4 specificities were missed.

Unique molecular identifiers were affixed to single, distinct cDNA molecules. TCRdb fed the 5' RACE reads into MiXCR, producing one record per CDR3 protein. The profile shows 70,000 to 90,000 distinct CDR3 sequences, around 15% of them singletons. Remarks on this clonotype: Its antigen is unknown.

The specimen sequenced was whole blood. This TCR came from an adult who was a healthcare worker with PCR-confirmed SARS-CoV-2 infection or an uninfected control (not recorded which). The genes are TRBV9 and TRBJ2-1, with 9 bases lining up with TRBD1. The CDR3 spells CASSVEGQGREQFF. CDR3 DNA: TGTGCCAGCAGCGTAGAGGGACAGGGTCGGGAGCAGTTCTTC.